This TCR beta chain derives from a study of blood T cells in healthy people across ages. Study-level findings and limits: In the absence of known donor CMV status, changes in expanded clonotypes were possibly confounded. Both naive CD4+ cell counts and diversity were greater in long-lived donors than in aged donors.

Each individual donor underwent a draw of about 11 milliliters of peripheral blood. Total RNA was extracted at no less than 6 micrograms per sample. This clonotype showed up just a few times. The antigen is not known. The authors ran a second PCR of about 7 to 11 cycles using a sample-barcoded 5' primer and a J-beta primer mix. TCRdb re-called the 5' RACE reads through MiXCR, storing one row per CDR3 protein. Among some 800,000 distinct CDR3 sequences listed, around 45% were seen once. The V segment lost 8 bases and the J segment 1 base; nucleotides outside the gene matches: 11. The CDR3 totals 16 residues. Germline V gives CDR1 LGHNA, CDR2 YSLEER.

This clonotype originated in a man aged 55 to 70 in good health. The chain combines TRBV4-3 with TRBJ2-7; 10 nucleotides match TRBD1. The sample taken for sequencing was blood. The CDR3 DNA sequence: TGCGCCAGCTCAGCCAAGAGGGACAGGGGTTCCTACGAGCAGTACTTC. It specifies CASSAKRDRGSYEQYF.